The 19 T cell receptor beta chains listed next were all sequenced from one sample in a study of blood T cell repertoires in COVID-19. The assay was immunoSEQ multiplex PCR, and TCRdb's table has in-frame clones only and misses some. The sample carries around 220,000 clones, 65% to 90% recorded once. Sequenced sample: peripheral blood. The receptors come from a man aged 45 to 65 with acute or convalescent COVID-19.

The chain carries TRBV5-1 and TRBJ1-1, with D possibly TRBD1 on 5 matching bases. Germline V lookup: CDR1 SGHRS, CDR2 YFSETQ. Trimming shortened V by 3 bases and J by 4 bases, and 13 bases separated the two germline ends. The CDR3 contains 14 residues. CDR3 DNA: TGCGCCAGCAGCTGGAGTGGGCAGGGCACTGAAGCTTTCTTT. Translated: CASSWSGQGTEAFF.

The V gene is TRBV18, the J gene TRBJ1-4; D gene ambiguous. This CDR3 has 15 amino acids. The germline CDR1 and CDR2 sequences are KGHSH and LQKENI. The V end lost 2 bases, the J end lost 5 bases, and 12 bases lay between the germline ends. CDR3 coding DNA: TGTGCCAGCTCACCAGCCCCATTGGAGAATGAAAAACTGTTTTTT. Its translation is CASSPAPLENEKLFF.

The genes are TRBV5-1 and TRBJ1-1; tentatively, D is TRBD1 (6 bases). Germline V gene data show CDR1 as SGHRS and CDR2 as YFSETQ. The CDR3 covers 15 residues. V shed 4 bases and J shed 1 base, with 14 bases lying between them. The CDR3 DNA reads TGCGCCAGCAGCCCGGGGGGGGGCGCGAACACTGAAGCTTTCTTT. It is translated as CASSPGGGANTEAFF.

The CDR3 bases are TGTGCCAGCAGCGTAACGTCCCGTAGGGGGAACACTGAAGCTTTCTTT. This codes for CASSVTSRRGNTEAFF. The chain couples TRBV9 to TRBJ1-1; a weak D match, TRBD1 (5 bases). This CDR3 is 16 amino acids long. Germline CDR1 and CDR2: SGDLS and YYNGEE. Between the trimmed V and J ends, which lost 1 base and 1 base, there was a span of 14 bases.

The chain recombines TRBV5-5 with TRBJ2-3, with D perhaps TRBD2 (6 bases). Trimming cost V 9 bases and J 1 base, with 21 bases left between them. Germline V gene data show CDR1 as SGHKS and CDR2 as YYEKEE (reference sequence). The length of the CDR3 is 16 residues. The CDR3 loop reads CATNSRGTPGTDTQYF. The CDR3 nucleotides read TGTGCCACAAATTCCCGGGGGACCCCCGGCACAGATACGCAGTATTTT.

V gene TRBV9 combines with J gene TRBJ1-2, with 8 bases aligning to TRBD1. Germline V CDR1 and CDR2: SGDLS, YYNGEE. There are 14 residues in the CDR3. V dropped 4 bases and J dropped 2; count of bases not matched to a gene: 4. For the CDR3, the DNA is TGTGCCAGCAGCACCCGGACAGGGAACTATGGCTACACCTTC. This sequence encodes CASSTRTGNYGYTF.

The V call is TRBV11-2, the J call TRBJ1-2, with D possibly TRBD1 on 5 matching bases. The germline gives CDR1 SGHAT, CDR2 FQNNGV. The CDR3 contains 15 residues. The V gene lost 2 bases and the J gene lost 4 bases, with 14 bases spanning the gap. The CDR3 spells CASSLSAGSGYGYTF. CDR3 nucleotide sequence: TGTGCCAGCAGCTTATCGGCAGGGTCAGGCTATGGCTACACCTTC.

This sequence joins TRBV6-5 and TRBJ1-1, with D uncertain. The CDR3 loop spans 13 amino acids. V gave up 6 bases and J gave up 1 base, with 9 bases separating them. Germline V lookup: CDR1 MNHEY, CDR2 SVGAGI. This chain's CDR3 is CASSPHSNTEAFF. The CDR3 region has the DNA TGTGCCAGCAGCCCCCACTCGAACACTGAAGCTTTCTTT.

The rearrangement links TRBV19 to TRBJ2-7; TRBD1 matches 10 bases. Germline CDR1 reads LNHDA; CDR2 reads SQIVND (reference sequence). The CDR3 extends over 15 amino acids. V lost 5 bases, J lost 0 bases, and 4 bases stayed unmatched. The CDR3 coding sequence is TGTGCCAGTAGTCGGGGGACAGGGGACTCCTACGAGCAGTACTTC. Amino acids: CASSRGTGDSYEQYF.

This CDR3 reads CNPSTRGFSRDTEAFF. In DNA form, the CDR3 reads TGCAATCCTAGTACCCGGGGTTTCTCAAGAGACACTGAAGCTTTCTTT. This rearrangement joins TRBV20-1 to TRBJ1-1; D is undetermined. The CDR3 totals 16 residues. From germline, CDR1 is DFQATT and CDR2 SNEGSKA (reference sequence).

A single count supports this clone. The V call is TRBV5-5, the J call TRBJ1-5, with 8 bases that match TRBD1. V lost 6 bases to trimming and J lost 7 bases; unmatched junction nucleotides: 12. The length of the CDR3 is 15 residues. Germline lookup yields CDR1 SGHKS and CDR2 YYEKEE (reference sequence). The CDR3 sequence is CASNAEAGGGQPQHF. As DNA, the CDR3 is TGTGCCAGCAACGCCGAGGCAGGGGGCGGGCAGCCCCAGCATTTT.

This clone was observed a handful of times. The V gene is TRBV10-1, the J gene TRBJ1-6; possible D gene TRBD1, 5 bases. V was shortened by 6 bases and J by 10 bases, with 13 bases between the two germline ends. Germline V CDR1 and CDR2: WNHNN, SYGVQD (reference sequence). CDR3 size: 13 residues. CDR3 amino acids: CASRATETSPLHF. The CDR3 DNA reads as TGCGCCAGCAGAGCGACAGAAACCTCACCCCTCCACTTT.

Here the CDR3 DNA reads TGTGCCAGCAGCGGAACCGGGACAGGGCCGTACGAGCAGTACTTC. Translated: CASSGTGTGPYEQYF. The V gene is TRBV5-5, the J gene TRBJ2-7, with 9 bases identical to TRBD1. This CDR3 region has 15 residues. Germline CDR1 is SGHKS and CDR2 is YYEKEE (reference sequence). J lost 4 bases, V lost 4 bases, and 9 bases had no gene match.

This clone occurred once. This chain's CDR3 is CASSLQGTGELFF. As DNA, the CDR3 is TGTGCCAGCAGTTTGCAGGGCACCGGGGAGCTGTTTTTT. The J gene is TRBJ2-2, the V gene TRBV12-3 or TRBV12-4; TRBD1 is a possible D gene (5 bases). The CDR3 spans 13 residues. Trimming pared 3 bases from V and 4 bases from J, leaving 6 bases between.

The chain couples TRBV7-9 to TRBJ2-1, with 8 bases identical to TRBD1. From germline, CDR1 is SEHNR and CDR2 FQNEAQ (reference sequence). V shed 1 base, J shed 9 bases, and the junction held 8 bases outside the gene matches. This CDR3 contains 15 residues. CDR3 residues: CASSLVGTGVVEQFF. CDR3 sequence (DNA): TGTGCCAGCAGCTTAGTAGGGACAGGCGTAGTTGAGCAGTTCTTC. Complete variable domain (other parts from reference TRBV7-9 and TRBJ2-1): DTGVSQNPRHKITKRGQNVTFRCDPISEHNRLYWYRQTLGQGPEFLTYFQNEAQLEKSRLLSDRFSAERPKGSFSTLEIQRTEQGDSAMYLCASSLVGTGVVEQFFGPGTRLTVL.

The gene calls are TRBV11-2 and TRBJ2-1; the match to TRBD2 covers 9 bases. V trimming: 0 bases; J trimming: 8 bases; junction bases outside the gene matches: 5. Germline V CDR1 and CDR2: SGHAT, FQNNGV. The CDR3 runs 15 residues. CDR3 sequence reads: CASSLDRRGGDEQFF. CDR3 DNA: TGTGCCAGCAGCTTAGATCGGCGGGGGGGAGATGAGCAGTTCTTC.

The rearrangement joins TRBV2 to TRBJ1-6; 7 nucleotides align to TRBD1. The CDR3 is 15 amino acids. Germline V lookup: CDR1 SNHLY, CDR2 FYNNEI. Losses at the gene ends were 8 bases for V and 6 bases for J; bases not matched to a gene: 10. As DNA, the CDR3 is TGTGCCAGCGGGGGACAGTCGCTGACTAATTCACCCCTCCACTTT. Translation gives CASGGQSLTNSPLHF.

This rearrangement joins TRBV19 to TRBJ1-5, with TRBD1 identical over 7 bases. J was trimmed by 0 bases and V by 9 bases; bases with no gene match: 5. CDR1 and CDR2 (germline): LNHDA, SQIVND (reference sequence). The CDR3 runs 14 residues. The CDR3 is CASQGVNSNQPQHF. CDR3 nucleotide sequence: TGTGCCAGCCAGGGGGTAAATAGCAATCAGCCCCAGCATTTT.

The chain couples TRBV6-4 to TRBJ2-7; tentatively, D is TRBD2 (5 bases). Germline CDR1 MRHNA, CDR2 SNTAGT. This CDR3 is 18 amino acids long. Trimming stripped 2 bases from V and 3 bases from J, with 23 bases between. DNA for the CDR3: TGTGCCAGCAGTGACCCAACGGCAGCGGACCACCGGGGCTACGAGCAGTACTTC. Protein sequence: CASSDPTAADHRGYEQYF.